These 8 T cell receptor beta chains came from one sample sequenced in a study of long-term antiretroviral therapy in people with HIV. The authors ran the immunoSEQ assay, v3.0, at survey level. Sequencing used immunoSEQ multiplex PCR; TCRdb keeps in-frame clones, though not all of them. The table shows about 28,000 clones, with roughly 83% occurring only once. The sample consisted of unsorted PBMCs, taken roughly 2.7 years after starting antiretroviral therapy. The receptors stem from a man aged 30-40 years with HIV.

This chain links TRBV14 with TRBJ2-7, with TRBD2 as a possible D gene (5 bases). The CDR3 contains 15 residues. Deletions cut 2 bases from V and 4 bases from J, with 15 bases between. Germline V CDR1 and CDR2: SGHDN, FVKESK. The CDR3 nucleotides read TGTGCCAGCAGCCAATTGAGGGCCCAGACGTACGAGCAGTACTTC. Translated: CASSQLRAQTYEQYF.

The chain joins TRBV4-2 to TRBJ2-1; D is undetermined. In germline, CDR1 is LGHNA, CDR2 YNFKEQ. This CDR3 contains 13 residues. Deletions cut 0 bases from V and 9 bases from J, with 9 bases between. The CDR3 loop is CASSQDIVSEQFF. Here the CDR3 DNA reads TGTGCCAGCAGCCAAGATATAGTTAGTGAGCAGTTCTTC.

By proportion, this clone is medium-sized. The chain combines TRBV5-4 with TRBJ2-2; 7 positions agree with TRBD1. V lost 3 bases to trimming and J lost 5 bases; unmatched junction nucleotides: 4. Per germline, CDR1 SGHNT and CDR2 YYREEE (reference sequence). The CDR3 spans 14 residues. The CDR3 coding sequence is TGTGCCAGCAGCTGGGGACAGTCAACCGGGGAGCTGTTTTTT. This sequence encodes CASSWGQSTGELFF.

This chain joins TRBV13 and TRBJ2-7; D is possibly TRBD1 (6 bases). The CDR3 totals 16 residues. Germline V gene lookup returns CDR1 PRHDT and CDR2 FYEKMQ (reference sequence). V was shortened by 4 bases and J by 1 base, with 17 bases between the two germline ends. This CDR3 reads CASSSPGSGDSYEQYF. CDR3 nucleotides: TGTGCCAGCAGCTCTCCGGGTTCAGGGGATTCCTACGAGCAGTACTTC. The full variable domain, its missing parts supplied by reference TRBV13 and TRBJ2-7, is AAGVIQSPRHLIKEKRETATLKCYPIPRHDTVYWYQQGPGQDPQFLISFYEKMQSDKGSIPDRFSAQQFSDYHSELNMSSLELGDSALYFCASSSPGSGDSYEQYFGPGTRLTVT.

This clone is a singleton in its sample. V is TRBV5-1 and J is TRBJ1-4; the match to TRBD1 covers 7 bases. The CDR3 sequence is 15 residues long. Germline V gene sequence: CDR1 SGHRS, CDR2 YFSETQ. The junction had 2 bases not matched to a gene; V was cut back by 0 bases and J by 3 bases. In DNA form, the CDR3 reads TGCGCCAGCAGCTTGGGTACAGGGGCTAATGAAAAACTGTTTTTT. It encodes CASSLGTGANEKLFF.

The rearrangement joins TRBV9 to TRBJ1-3, with D hard to call. This CDR3 is 15 amino acids long. Trimming left V 5 bases short and J 4 bases short, with 16 bases between. Per the germline V gene, CDR1 is SGDLS and CDR2 is YYNGEE. This CDR3 reads CASSSSSPKGNTIYF. The CDR3 bases are TGTGCCAGCAGTTCAAGTAGCCCTAAAGGAAACACCATATATTTT.

The gene calls are TRBV28 and TRBJ1-1; 10 nucleotides match TRBD1. CDR1 is MDHEN and CDR2 is SYDVKM in the germline V gene. The CDR3 runs to 14 residues. As DNA, the CDR3 is TGTGCTACCCGACAGGGGGCGGGGAACACTGAAGCTTTCTTT. Translation gives CATRQGAGNTEAFF.

V gene TRBV29-1 combines with J gene TRBJ2-3; TRBD1 might be the D (6 bases). The V and J ends lost 1 base and 4 bases respectively, with 9 bases between them. This CDR3 contains 13 residues. The germline V gene has CDR1 SQVTM and CDR2 ANQGSEA. CDR3 sequence (DNA): TGCAGCGTTGAAGCGGACAGATCAGATACGCAGTATTTT. It translates to CSVEADRSDTQYF.